Below, one TCR beta chain is given with its context. Its antigen is not identified. Amplification used 60 Vbeta primers and 13 Jbeta primers. This table comes from immunoSEQ multiplex PCR, and its TCRdb copy is limited to in-frame clones, with some not included. The table includes about 110,000 clones, 82% detected once. This record comes from a study of cytomegalovirus exposure and HLA in healthy donors. Study-wide findings and caveats: Most TCR beta V segments were productive about 87% or about 30% of the time in an earlier analysis. It was likely that a cluster of highly shared sequence variants was a sequencing artifact. Most of the CMV-associated TCR beta chains (in a later analysis) appeared to be HLA-restricted.

The sequence came from a man aged 50-59 years in good health and CMV-seronegative. The sequencing input was PBMCs.

The CDR3 loop reads CASSQTGAYSGANVLTF. CDR3 in DNA: TGTGCCAGCAGCCAGACAGGGGCCTACTCTGGGGCCAACGTCCTGACTTTC. The chain is built from TRBV5-6 and TRBJ2-6; 8 nucleotides line up with TRBD1. With V trimmed by 4 bases and J by 0 bases, 6 bases remained unmatched. CDR1 and CDR2 from the germline V gene are SGHDT and YYEEEE. This CDR3 has 17 amino acids.